This T cell receptor (beta chain) was retrieved from a study of beta chain features in type 1 diabetes. Broader study findings: Shortening of TCRB CDR3s, moderate but significant, appeared in all four CD4+ subsets of Type 1 diabetes patients.

The CDR3 is 13 amino acids. The germline V gene encodes CDR1 SGHTA and CDR2 FQGNSA. Trimming pared 1 base from V and 8 bases from J, leaving 9 bases between. Every donor provided one heparinised blood draw, which averaged approximately 120 mL. Every isolated RNA sample was fully reverse transcribed, so sequencing captured expressed TCRB transcripts. Repertoires were generated with immunoSEQ multiplex PCR, while TCRdb's copy carries only in-frame clones and drops some. The data hold 400,000 to 500,000 clones, with approximately 15% observed a single time. Worth noting for this clone: No antigen is known for it.

The sequenced material came from naive CD4+ T cells from blood. The V call is TRBV7-2, the J call TRBJ1-5; no clear D gene. This TCR was recovered from a man aged 30 to 45 in good health. CDR3 bases: TGTGCCAGCAGCTTAGGTTCTCCGGAGCCCCAGCATTTT. Amino acid sequence: CASSLGSPEPQHF.